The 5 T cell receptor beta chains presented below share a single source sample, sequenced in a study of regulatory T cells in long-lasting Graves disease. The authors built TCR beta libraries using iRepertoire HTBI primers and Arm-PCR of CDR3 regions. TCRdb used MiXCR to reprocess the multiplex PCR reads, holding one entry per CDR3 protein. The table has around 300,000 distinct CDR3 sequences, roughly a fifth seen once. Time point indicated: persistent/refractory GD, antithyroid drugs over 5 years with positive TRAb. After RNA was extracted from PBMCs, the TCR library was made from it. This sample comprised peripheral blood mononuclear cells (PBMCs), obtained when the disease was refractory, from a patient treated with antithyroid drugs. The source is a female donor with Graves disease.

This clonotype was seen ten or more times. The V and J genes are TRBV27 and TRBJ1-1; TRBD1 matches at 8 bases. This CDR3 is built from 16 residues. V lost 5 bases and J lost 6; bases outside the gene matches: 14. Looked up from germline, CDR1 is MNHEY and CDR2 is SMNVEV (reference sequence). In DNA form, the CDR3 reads TGTGCCAGCAGTGCCGGGACAGGTCTTACGGGACCTGAAGCTTTCTTT. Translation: CASSAGTGLTGPEAFF.

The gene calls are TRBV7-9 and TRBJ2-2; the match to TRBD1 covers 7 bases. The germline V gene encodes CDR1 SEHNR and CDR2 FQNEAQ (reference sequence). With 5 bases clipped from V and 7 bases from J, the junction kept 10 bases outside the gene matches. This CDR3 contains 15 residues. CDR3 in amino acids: CASSPPDRLVGELFF. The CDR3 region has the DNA TGTGCCAGCAGCCCGCCGGACAGGTTGGTCGGGGAGCTGTTTTTT.

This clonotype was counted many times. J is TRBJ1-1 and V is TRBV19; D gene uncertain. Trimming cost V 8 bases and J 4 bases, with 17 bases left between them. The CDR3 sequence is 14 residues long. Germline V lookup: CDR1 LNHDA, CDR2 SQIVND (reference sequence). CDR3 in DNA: TGTGCCAGTGTGTCGCGATTCATTCGCACTGAAGCTTTCTTT. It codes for CASVSRFIRTEAFF.

The DNA of the CDR3 is TGTGCCAGCCAGGGGGGGGCACCTTTAAATCAGCCCCAGCATTTT. It is translated as CASQGGAPLNQPQHF. This chain connects TRBV28 to TRBJ1-5; 7 nucleotides match TRBD1. The V and J ends lost 8 bases and 4 bases, in that order; junction bases with no gene match: 11. The CDR3 is 15 residues long. Germline CDR1 is MDHEN and CDR2 is SYDVKM. Looking up the rest from reference TRBV28 and TRBJ1-5 gives the full variable domain: DVKVTQSSRYLVKRTGEKVFLECVQDMDHENMFWYRQDPGLGLRLIYFSYDVKMKEKGDIPEGYSVSREKKERFSLILESASTNQTSMYLCASQGGAPLNQPQHFGDGTRLSIL.

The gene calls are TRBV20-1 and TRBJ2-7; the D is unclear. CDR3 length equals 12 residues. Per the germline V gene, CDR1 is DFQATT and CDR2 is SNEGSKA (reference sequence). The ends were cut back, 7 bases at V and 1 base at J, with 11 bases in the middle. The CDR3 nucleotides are TGCAGTGTCCCCGACGGATCCTACGAGCAGTACTTC. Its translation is CSVPDGSYEQYF.